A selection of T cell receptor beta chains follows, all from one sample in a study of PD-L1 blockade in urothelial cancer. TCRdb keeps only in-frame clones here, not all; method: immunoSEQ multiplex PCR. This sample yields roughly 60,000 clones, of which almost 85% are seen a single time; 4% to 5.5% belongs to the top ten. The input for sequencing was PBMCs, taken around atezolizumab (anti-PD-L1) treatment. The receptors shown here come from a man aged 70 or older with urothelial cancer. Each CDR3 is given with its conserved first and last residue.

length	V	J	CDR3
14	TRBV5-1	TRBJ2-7	CASSFTSGTYEQYF
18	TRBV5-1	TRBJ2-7	CASSLVTSGRALGYEQYF
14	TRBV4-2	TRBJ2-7	CASSVRLGNYEQYF
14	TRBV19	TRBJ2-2	CASRRDRVAGELFF
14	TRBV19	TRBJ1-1	CASSISSGNTEAFF
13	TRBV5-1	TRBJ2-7	CASSLGSAPEQYF
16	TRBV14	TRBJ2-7	CASSQALPGTTNEQYF
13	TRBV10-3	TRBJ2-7	CAISAGQPYEQYF
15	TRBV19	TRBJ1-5	CASSPTVYSNQPQHF
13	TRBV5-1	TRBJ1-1	CASSLRGGTEAFF
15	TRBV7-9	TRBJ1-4	CASSEQTGLNEKLFF
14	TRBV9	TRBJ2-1	CASSLQGWGNEQFF
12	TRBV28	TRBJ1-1	CASSWGRTEAFF
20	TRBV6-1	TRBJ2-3	CASSARQLREGLFGTDTQYF
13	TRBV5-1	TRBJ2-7	CASTSPLGVEQYF
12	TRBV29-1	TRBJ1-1	CSADRVTTEAFF
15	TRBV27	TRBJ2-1	CASSADTSGDNEQFF
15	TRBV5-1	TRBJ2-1	CASSLDGRNYNEQFF
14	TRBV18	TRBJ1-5	CASSSGNSNQPQHF
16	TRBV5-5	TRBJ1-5	CASSWGTGSRNQPQHF
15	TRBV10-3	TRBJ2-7	CAIRAGTGESYEQYF
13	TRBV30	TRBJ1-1	CAWNHRVDTEAFF
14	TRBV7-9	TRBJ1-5	CASTGGLGNQPQHF
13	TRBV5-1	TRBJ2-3	CASSPATTDTQYF
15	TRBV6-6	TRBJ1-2	CASSSLGQGSYGYTF
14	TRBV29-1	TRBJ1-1	CSADQGARNTEAFF
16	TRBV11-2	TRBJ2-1	CASSLASGNPSGEQFF
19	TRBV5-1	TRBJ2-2	CASSPRSDRTRTNTGELFF
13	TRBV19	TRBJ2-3	CASSTPLTDTQYF
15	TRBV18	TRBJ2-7	CASSPSTNLPYEQYF
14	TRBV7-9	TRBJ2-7	CASSLSASSYEQYF
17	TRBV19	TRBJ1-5	CASSILWFRDRNQPQHF
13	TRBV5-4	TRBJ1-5	CASSRDIHQPQHF
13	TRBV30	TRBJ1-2	CAWAETGNYGYTF
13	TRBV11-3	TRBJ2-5	CASSFGGKETQYF
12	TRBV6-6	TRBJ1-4	CASGTGSEKLFF
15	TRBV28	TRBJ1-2	CASSLLQGGYYGYTF
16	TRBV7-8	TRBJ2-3	CASSFPGLAGGDTQYF
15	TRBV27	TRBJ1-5	CASSFSGGVGQPQHF
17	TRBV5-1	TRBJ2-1	CASSSQGASGSYNEQFF
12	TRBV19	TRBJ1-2	CASRDRSYGYTF
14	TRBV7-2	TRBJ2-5	CASSPGLAGETQYF
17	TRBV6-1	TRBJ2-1	CASSGRTSGIPYNEQFF
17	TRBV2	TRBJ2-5	CASIIAILAGGGETQYF
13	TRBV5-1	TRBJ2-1	CASSFGPGNEQFF
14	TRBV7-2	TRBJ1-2	CASSLRGNEDGYTF